One and the same sample provided the 20 T cell receptor beta chains below, sequenced in a study of shared clonotypes between healthy human individuals. Data came from immunoSEQ multiplex PCR; TCRdb stores just in-frame clones and leaves some out. Among millions of clones listed, more than 80% were seen once. The source material was naive CD4+ T cells sorted from blood. The subset denotes: CD45RA+ positively selected. The receptors originated from a man aged 18 to 30 in good health.

The chain carries TRBV7-9 and TRBJ1-4; 9 nucleotides agree with TRBD1. The germline gives CDR1 SEHNR, CDR2 FQNEAQ (reference sequence). V shed 5 bases and J 8 bases; nucleotides not matched to a gene: 9. The CDR3 loop spans 15 amino acids. The CDR3 nucleotides are TGTGCCAGCAGCGCGACAGGGGGGTTTGAGGAAAAACTGTTTTTT. Residues: CASSATGGFEEKLFF.

V gene TRBV10-3 combines with J gene TRBJ2-7; possibly TRBD1 for D (5 bases). The length of the CDR3 is 15 residues. Trimming stripped 1 base from V and 2 bases from J, with 12 bases between. The germline gives CDR1 ENHRY, CDR2 SYGVKD. The CDR3 nucleotides read TGTGCCATCAGTGAGTTACAGGCTGCCCCCTACGAGCAGTACTTC. It yields the protein CAISELQAAPYEQYF.

The sample holds one count of this clone. The gene calls are TRBV25-1 and TRBJ1-4; 10 bases are a match to TRBD1. The CDR3 contains 16 residues. Germline V gene sequence: CDR1 MGHDK, CDR2 SYGVNS. V shed 3 bases and J 8 bases; nucleotides not matched to a gene: 9. This CDR3 is CASSDFRQGAREKLFF. The CDR3 region has the DNA TGTGCCAGCAGTGACTTCCGACAGGGGGCTCGGGAAAAACTGTTTTTT.

The chain is built from TRBV5-4 and TRBJ2-5, with D possibly being TRBD1 (6 bases). Between the trimmed V and J ends, which lost 4 bases and 0 bases, there was a span of 10 bases. CDR1 and CDR2 (germline): SGHNT, YYREEE (reference sequence). This CDR3 contains 14 residues. The CDR3 DNA reads as TGTGCCAGCAGCCTTGGACAGTACCAAGAGACCCAGTACTTC. It yields the protein CASSLGQYQETQYF.

A single count supports this clone. This sequence joins TRBV11-2 and TRBJ1-2; TRBD1 might be the D (5 bases). Germline V gene sequence: CDR1 SGHAT, CDR2 FQNNGV. This CDR3 has 16 amino acids. V was cut by 1 base and J by 2 bases, with 14 bases left in between. The DNA for the CDR3 is TGTGCCAGCAGCTTAGGGGGTTTAGGGGTGAACTATGGCTACACCTTC. Its translation: CASSLGGLGVNYGYTF. The full variable domain, its missing parts supplied by reference TRBV11-2 and TRBJ1-2, is EAGVAQSPRYKIIEKRQSVAFWCNPISGHATLYWYQQILGQGPKLLIQFQNNGVVDDSQLPKDRFSAERLKGVDSTLKIQPAKLEDSAVYLCASSLGGLGVNYGYTFGSGTRLTVV.

The rearrangement joins TRBV6-5 to TRBJ1-2, with D unclear. The CDR3 runs to 15 residues. CDR1 and CDR2 (germline): MNHEY, SVGAGI. V lost 1 base to trimming and J lost 4 bases, with 13 bases between them. Here the CDR3 DNA reads TGTGCCAGCAGTTACTTGAAGGGAGCTTTCTATGGCTACACCTTC. Its translation: CASSYLKGAFYGYTF.

The chain recombines TRBV29-1 with TRBJ1-1; D call uncertain. Per germline, CDR1 SQVTM and CDR2 ANQGSEA. The ends were cut back, 3 bases at V and 2 bases at J, with 7 bases in the middle. The CDR3 has 12 residues. The CDR3 DNA reads TGCAGCGTTGACCAGAGAAACACTGAAGCTTTCTTT. Encoded protein: CSVDQRNTEAFF.

This sequence joins TRBV7-9 and TRBJ2-1; D is unclear. Germline CDR1 reads SEHNR; CDR2 reads FQNEAQ (reference sequence). With 3 bases removed from V and 0 bases from J, the gap between germline ends came to 9 bases. This CDR3 is built from 15 residues. CDR3 sequence (DNA): TGTGCCAGCAGCTTCGACGGAATCTCCTACAATGAGCAGTTCTTC. Translating it yields CASSFDGISYNEQFF.

This rearrangement joins TRBV29-1 to TRBJ1-1; the D gene is possibly TRBD1 (6 bases). Trimming took 4 bases from V and 5 from J, leaving 14 bases between them. This CDR3 contains 13 residues. In germline, CDR1 is SQVTM, CDR2 ANQGSEA. DNA for the CDR3: TGCAGCGTTGTGCCGGGGGGCCGGACTGAAGCTTTCTTT. It specifies CSVVPGGRTEAFF.

The V gene is TRBV28, the J gene TRBJ1-2; D is unresolved. The CDR3 has 14 residues. Trimming removed 2 bases from V and 5 bases from J, with 12 bases in between. Germline values: CDR1 MDHEN, CDR2 SYDVKM. CDR3 nucleotide sequence: TGTGCCAGCAGTTTAGAGCCCTCCCGGTATGGCTACACCTTC. Translation: CASSLEPSRYGYTF.

This clone has only one observation. The gene calls are TRBV27 and TRBJ2-7; 8 nucleotides line up with TRBD2. The CDR3 runs 15 residues. Trimming at V came to 6 bases and at J to 4 bases, leaving 11 bases not matched to a gene. Germline CDR1 MNHEY, CDR2 SMNVEV (reference sequence). This chain's CDR3 is CASSPRGGFNYEQYF. The CDR3 coding sequence is TGTGCCAGCAGCCCCCGGGGGGGTTTCAATTACGAGCAGTACTTC.

The chain carries TRBV6-5 and TRBJ2-3, with a weak D call TRBD2 (6 bases). This CDR3 spans 14 amino acids. V was clipped by 10 bases and J by 0 bases, with 14 bases between them. CDR1 and CDR2 (germline): MNHEY, SVGAGI. The CDR3 here is CATTRSGSTDTQYF. The CDR3 DNA follows: TGTGCCACCACCCGTAGCGGTAGCACAGATACGCAGTATTTT.

This rearrangement joins TRBV19 to TRBJ1-5, with 8 bases identical to TRBD1. V dropped 6 bases and J dropped 0; count of bases not matched to a gene: 4. Germline CDR1 LNHDA, CDR2 SQIVND (reference sequence). This CDR3 spans 15 amino acids. DNA for the CDR3: TGTGCCAGTAGGACAGGGGCCGCTAGCAATCAGCCCCAGCATTTT. This encodes CASRTGAASNQPQHF.

The chain joins TRBV19 to TRBJ1-1; a weak D match, TRBD1 (5 bases). Germline CDR1 and CDR2: LNHDA and SQIVND (reference sequence). Trimming removed 7 bases at V and 4 bases at J, with 16 bases between. The CDR3 spans 14 residues. CDR3 protein: CASTLRGSGTEAFF. CDR3 nucleotide sequence: TGTGCCAGTACGTTGAGGGGTTCGGGCACTGAAGCTTTCTTT.

The chain has TRBV6-5 and TRBJ1-2; no clear D gene. The CDR3 consists of 12 residues. CDR1 MNHEY and CDR2 SVGAGI come from the germline V gene. Trimming pared 10 bases from V and 1 base from J, leaving 10 bases between. The CDR3 is CATARDNYGYTF. In DNA form, the CDR3 reads TGTGCCACGGCCAGAGATAACTATGGCTACACCTTC.

This clone was detected only once. This chain uses TRBV5-4 with TRBJ1-6, with TRBD1 as a possible D gene (6 bases). Between the trimmed V and J ends, which lost 0 bases and 6 bases, there was a span of 10 bases. The germline V gene encodes CDR1 SGHNT and CDR2 YYREEE (reference sequence). This CDR3 is built from 15 residues. The CDR3 coding sequence is TGTGCCAGCAGCTTGGCAGGACAGCCTAATTCACCCCTCCACTTT. Residues: CASSLAGQPNSPLHF. Full variable domain (rest looked up from reference TRBV5-4 and TRBJ1-6): ETGVTQSPTHLIKTRGQQVTLRCSSQSGHNTVSWYQQALGQGPQFIFQYYREEENGRGNFPPRFSGLQFPNYSSELNVNALELDDSALYLCASSLAGQPNSPLHFGNGTRLTVT.

V and J are TRBV30 and TRBJ1-6, with D tentatively TRBD1 (5 bases). CDR1 GTSNPN and CDR2 SVGIG come from the germline V gene (reference sequence). The V gene lost 2 bases and the J gene lost 6 bases, with 14 bases spanning the gap. This CDR3 spans 15 amino acids. For the CDR3, the DNA is TGTGCCTGGAGTTTGGGGGTCCTCCCTAATTCACCCCTCCACTTT. Encoded protein: CAWSLGVLPNSPLHF.

This chain links TRBV11-2 with TRBJ2-5; 7 bases are a match to TRBD1. Germline CDR1 SGHAT, CDR2 FQNNGV. V lost 1 base to trimming and J lost 3 bases; unmatched junction nucleotides: 8. This CDR3 contains 16 residues. DNA of the CDR3: TGTGCCAGCAGCTTAGGTCTAAAGGGGGCGGAAGAGACCCAGTACTTC. Encoded protein: CASSLGLKGAEETQYF.

This sequence joins TRBV5-8 and TRBJ2-7; tentatively, D is TRBD1 or TRBD2 (5 bases each). V lost 5 bases and J 1 base, leaving 13 bases between the germline ends. The CDR3 has 14 amino acids. CDR1 and CDR2 from the germline V gene are SGHTS and YDEGEE. The CDR3 DNA sequence: TGTGCCAGCAGGTATATTGGGGGTTCCTACGAGCAGTACTTC. As protein: CASRYIGGSYEQYF. The variable domain in full, completed from reference TRBV5-8 and TRBJ2-7, reads EAGVTQSPTHLIKTRGQQATLRCSPISGHTSVYWYQQALGLGLQFLLWYDEGEERNRGNFPPRFSGRQFPNYSSELNVNALELEDSALYLCASRYIGGSYEQYFGPGTRLTVT.

The chain recombines TRBV23-1 with TRBJ2-3; D is unresolved. TRBV23-1 is an ORF for which the function is uncertain. Between the trimmed V and J ends, which lost 6 bases and 6 bases, there was a span of 16 bases. The CDR3 consists of 14 residues. DNA for the CDR3: TGCGCCAGCAGGCCGTGTGAAGCTACGGATACGCAGTATTTT. Translation gives CASRPCEATDTQYF.